This is a list of T cell receptor beta chains from one sample in a study of beta chain features in type 1 diabetes. Clones were sequenced by immunoSEQ multiplex PCR, and TCRdb holds only the in-frame ones, with some missing. The repertoire holds some 150,000 clones, with more than 9% as singletons. Input material: naive CD4+ T cells from blood. These receptors came from a man aged 18 to 29 in good health. CDR3s include the opening cysteine and the closing phenylalanine or tryptophan. Each record gives: CDR3 length, clone size, D gene, J gene, V gene, CDR3 DNA, CDR3 protein. A D gene is named only where the DNA matches it firmly. Clone size is not always given. Where it is, it says once, few, many or a class for expanded clones.

14,few,TRBD1,TRBJ1-1,TRBV2,TGTGCCAGCAGGGCGGGACAGGGGAACACTGAAGCTTTCTTT,CASRAGQGNTEAFF
13,many,.,TRBJ2-5,TRBV7-9,TGTGCCAGCAGCTTAGCACCAGGGGAGACCCAGTACTTC,CASSLAPGETQYF
16,.,TRBD1,TRBJ1-6,TRBV27,TGTGCCAGCAGTTTAGGGGGGACAGGGAAGGGATCACCCCTCCACTTT,CASSLGGTGKGSPLHF
15,.,.,TRBJ2-7,TRBV6-6,TGTGCCAGCAGTCAACCGGGACACCTCTCCTACGAGCAGTACTTC,CASSQPGHLSYEQYF
13,.,.,TRBJ2-7,TRBV11-1,TGTGCCAGCAGCTTAGACAGGGTGGGAGAGCAGTACTTC,CASSLDRVGEQYF
14,few,.,TRBJ1-1,TRBV19,TGTGCCAGTAGTATGGCAGGGGCGAACACTGAAGCTTTCTTT,CASSMAGANTEAFF
14,.,TRBD1,TRBJ1-2,TRBV7-9,TGTGCCAGCAGCCCGGGACAGGGTGTCTATGGCTACACCTTC,CASSPGQGVYGYTF
16,few,TRBD1,TRBJ2-1,TRBV10-3,TGTGCCATCAAATCGGGACAGGGGGCTCCCTACAATGAGCAGTTCTTC,CAIKSGQGAPYNEQFF
16,.,TRBD1,TRBJ2-5,TRBV9,TGTGCCAGCAGCGTAGCTCCGACAGGGGGCGGAGAGACCCAGTACTTC,CASSVAPTGGGETQYF
13,few,TRBD1,TRBJ2-1,TRBV19,TGTGCCAGTAGTCTGAACAGGGGCTATGAGCAGTTCTTC,CASSLNRGYEQFF
16,.,TRBD2,TRBJ2-1,TRBV9,TGTGCCAGCAGCACGGGACTAGCGGGGGGCCTCAATGAGCAGTTCTTC,CASSTGLAGGLNEQFF
13,.,.,TRBJ1-4,TRBV28,TGTGCCAGCAGTCGGACAGAGAAGGAAAAACTGTTTTTT,CASSRTEKEKLFF
12,few,.,TRBJ2-7,TRBV5-4,TGTGCCAGCAGCTTCAACAGGGAGGAGCAGTACTTC,CASSFNREEQYF
15,few,TRBD1,TRBJ2-7,TRBV5-6,TGTGCCAGCAGCTCACCCGGGACAGGGGGCGTCGAGCAGTACTTC,CASSSPGTGGVEQYF
13,.,.,TRBJ2-2,TRBV6-5,TGTGCCAGCAGTGACCAGGGTCCCGGGGAGCTGTTTTTT,CASSDQGPGELFF